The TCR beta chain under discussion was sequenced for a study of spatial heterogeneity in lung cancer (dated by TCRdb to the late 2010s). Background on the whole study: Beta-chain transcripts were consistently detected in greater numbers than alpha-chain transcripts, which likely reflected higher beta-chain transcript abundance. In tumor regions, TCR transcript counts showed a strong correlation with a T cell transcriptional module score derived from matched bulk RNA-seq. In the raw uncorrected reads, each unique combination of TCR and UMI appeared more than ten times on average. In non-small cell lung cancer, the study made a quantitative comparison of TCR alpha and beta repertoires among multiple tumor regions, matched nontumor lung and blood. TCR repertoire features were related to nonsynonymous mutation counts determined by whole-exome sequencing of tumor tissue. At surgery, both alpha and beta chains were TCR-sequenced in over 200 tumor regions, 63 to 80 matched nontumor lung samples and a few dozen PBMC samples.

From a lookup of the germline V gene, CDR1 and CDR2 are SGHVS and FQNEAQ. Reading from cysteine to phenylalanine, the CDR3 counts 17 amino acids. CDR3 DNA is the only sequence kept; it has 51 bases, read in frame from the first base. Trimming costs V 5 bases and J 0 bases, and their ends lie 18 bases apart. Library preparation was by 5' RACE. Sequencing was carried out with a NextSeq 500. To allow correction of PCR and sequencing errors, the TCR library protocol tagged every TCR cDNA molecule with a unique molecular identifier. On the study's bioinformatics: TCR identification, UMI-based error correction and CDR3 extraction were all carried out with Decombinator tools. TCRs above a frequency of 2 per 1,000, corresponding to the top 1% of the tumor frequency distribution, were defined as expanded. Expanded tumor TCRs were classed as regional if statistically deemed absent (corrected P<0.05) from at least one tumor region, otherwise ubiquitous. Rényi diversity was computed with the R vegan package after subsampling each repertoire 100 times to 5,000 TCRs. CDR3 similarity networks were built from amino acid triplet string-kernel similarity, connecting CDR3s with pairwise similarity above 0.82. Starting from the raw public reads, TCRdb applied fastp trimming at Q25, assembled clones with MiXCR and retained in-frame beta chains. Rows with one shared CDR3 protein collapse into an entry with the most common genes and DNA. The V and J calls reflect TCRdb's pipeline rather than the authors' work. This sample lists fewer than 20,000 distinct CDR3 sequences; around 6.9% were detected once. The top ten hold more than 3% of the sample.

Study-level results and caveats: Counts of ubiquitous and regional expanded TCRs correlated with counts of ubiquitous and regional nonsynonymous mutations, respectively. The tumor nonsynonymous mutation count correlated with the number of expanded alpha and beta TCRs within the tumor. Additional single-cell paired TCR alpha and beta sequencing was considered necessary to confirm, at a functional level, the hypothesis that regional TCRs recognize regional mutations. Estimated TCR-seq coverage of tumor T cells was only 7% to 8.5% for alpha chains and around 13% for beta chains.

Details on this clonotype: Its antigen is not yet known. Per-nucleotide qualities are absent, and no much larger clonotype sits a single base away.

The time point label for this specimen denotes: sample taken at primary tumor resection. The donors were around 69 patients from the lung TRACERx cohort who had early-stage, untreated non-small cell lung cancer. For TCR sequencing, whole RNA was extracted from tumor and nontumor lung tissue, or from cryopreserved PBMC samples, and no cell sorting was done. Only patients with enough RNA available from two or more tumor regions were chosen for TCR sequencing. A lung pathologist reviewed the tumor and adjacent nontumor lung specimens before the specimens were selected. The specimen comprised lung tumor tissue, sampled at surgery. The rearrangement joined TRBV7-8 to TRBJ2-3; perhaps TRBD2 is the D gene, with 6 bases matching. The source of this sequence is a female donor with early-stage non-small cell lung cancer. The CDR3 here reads CASSQTLGGASTDTQYF. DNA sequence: TGTGCCAGCAGCCAAACGTTGGGCGGGGCAAGCACAGATACGCAGTATTTT.